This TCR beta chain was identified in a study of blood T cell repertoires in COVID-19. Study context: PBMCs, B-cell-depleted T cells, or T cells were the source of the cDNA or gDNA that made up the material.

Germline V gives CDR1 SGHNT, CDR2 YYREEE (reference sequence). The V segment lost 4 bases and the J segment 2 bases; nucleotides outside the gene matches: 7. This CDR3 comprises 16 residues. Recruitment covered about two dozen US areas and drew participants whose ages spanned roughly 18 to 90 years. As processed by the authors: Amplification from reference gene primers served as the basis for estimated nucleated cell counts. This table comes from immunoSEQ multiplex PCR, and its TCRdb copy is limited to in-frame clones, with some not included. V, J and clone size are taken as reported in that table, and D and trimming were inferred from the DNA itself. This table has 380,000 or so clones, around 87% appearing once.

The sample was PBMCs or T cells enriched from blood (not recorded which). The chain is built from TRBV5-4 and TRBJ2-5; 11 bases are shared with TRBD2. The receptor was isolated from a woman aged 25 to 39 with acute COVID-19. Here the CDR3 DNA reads TGTGCCAGCAGCCCACCCCGGACTAGCGGGCAAGAGACCCAGTACTTC. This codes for CASSPPRTSGQETQYF.